Listed here are 29 T cell receptor beta chains from one sample, sequenced in a study of T-cell reconstitution after alpha-beta-depleted transplantation in children. A TCRbeta library incorporating unique molecular identifiers was prepared. MiXCR was run by TCRdb on the PCR reads, yielding one entry per CDR3 protein. The sample includes 200,000 to 300,000 distinct CDR3 sequences, 9.5% to 15% of them seen just once. Sequencing used PBMCs from the stem cell graft donor, obtained from the stem cell graft. These receptors originate from a human donor who donated a stem cell graft to a child with acute lymphoblastic leukemia.

This clonotype has at least ten counts. V gene TRBV27 combines with J gene TRBJ1-1; a weak D match, TRBD1 (6 bases). V shed 1 base and J shed 7 bases, with 16 bases lying between them. CDR1 is MNHEY and CDR2 is SMNVEV in the germline V gene (reference sequence). CDR3 size: 15 residues. CDR3 sequence: CASSLFVRTASEAFF. CDR3 DNA sequence: TGTGCCAGCAGTTTATTCGTTCGGACAGCCAGTGAAGCTTTCTTT.

The table lists this clonotype with a few counts. The chain joins TRBV6-2 or TRBV6-3 to TRBJ1-5, with TRBD1 matching 7 bases. This CDR3 has 17 amino acids. The germline CDR1 and CDR2 sequences are MNHEY and SVGEGT. The V gene end was trimmed by 7 bases and the J gene end by 3 bases; junction bases not matched to a gene: 15. The CDR3 here is CASNPTGEEPVNQPQHF. The CDR3 coding sequence is TGTGCCAGCAACCCCACAGGGGAAGAGCCCGTCAATCAGCCCCAGCATTTT.

This clonotype was seen ten or more times. The chain combines TRBV7-2 with TRBJ2-3; D gene unclear. Deletions cut 2 bases from V and 4 bases from J, with 7 bases between. The CDR3 sequence is 13 residues long. Germline CDR1 SGHTA, CDR2 FQGNSA. The chain's CDR3 is CASSLWTADTQYF. The CDR3 bases are TGTGCCAGCAGCTTATGGACGGCAGATACGCAGTATTTT.

The V and J genes are TRBV6-4 and TRBJ2-6; weak D call: TRBD1 (6 bases). This CDR3 spans 19 amino acids. The V and J ends lost 3 bases and 0 bases respectively, with 18 bases between them. The V gene's germline CDR1 is MRHNA and CDR2 SNTAGT. CDR3 bases: TGTGCCAGCAGTGATGCCCCCGGGACACGCCACTCTGGGGCCAACGTCCTGACTTTC. Translating gives CASSDAPGTRHSGANVLTF.

There are many counts of this clonotype. The chain carries TRBV20-1 and TRBJ2-7; D is unresolved. Germline V CDR1 and CDR2: DFQATT, SNEGSKA (reference sequence). This CDR3 comprises 14 residues. V dropped 1 base and J dropped 5 bases, with 15 bases sitting between them. CDR3 protein: CSARVWSQSNEQYF. For the CDR3, the DNA is TGCAGTGCTAGAGTCTGGAGCCAGTCGAACGAGCAGTACTTC.

V gene TRBV12-3 or TRBV12-4 combines with J gene TRBJ2-5, with 8 bases that match TRBD1. The CDR3 contains 14 residues. The V gene end was trimmed by 7 bases and the J gene end by 4 bases; junction bases not matched to a gene: 8. The CDR3 DNA is TGTGCCAGCACCCCGACAGGGGATAGAGAGACCCAGTACTTC. This encodes CASTPTGDRETQYF.

This clonotype appeared many times. The chain links TRBV7-2 to TRBJ1-6; D gene unclear. Germline loops: CDR1 SGHTA, CDR2 FQGNSA. CDR3 length: 16 residues. Trimming shortened V by 1 base and J by 0 bases, and 7 bases separated the two germline ends. The CDR3 protein is CASSLDGYSYNSPLHF. CDR3 nucleotide sequence: TGTGCCAGCAGCTTAGACGGCTACTCCTATAATTCACCCCTCCACTTT.

The sample holds many counts of this clonotype. The CDR3 is CASSSSLQGTYEQYF. In DNA, the CDR3 is TGTGCCAGCAGCTCAAGTCTCCAGGGAACTTACGAGCAGTACTTC. The chain is built from TRBV13 and TRBJ2-7, with a tentative D call TRBD1 (5 bases). The CDR3 runs to 15 residues. Trimming left V 4 bases short and J 4 bases short, with 17 bases between. Germline values: CDR1 PRHDT, CDR2 FYEKMQ (reference sequence). Together with reference TRBV13 and TRBJ2-7, the CDR3 gives the full variable domain: AAGVIQSPRHLIKEKRETATLKCYPIPRHDTVYWYQQGPGQDPQFLISFYEKMQSDKGSIPDRFSAQQFSDYHSELNMSSLELGDSALYFCASSSSLQGTYEQYFGPGTRLTVT.

This clonotype has only a few counts. The V and J genes are TRBV14 and TRBJ2-5, with TRBD1 matching over 10 bases. Germline V CDR1 and CDR2: SGHDN, FVKESK. This CDR3 contains 17 residues. V was clipped by 3 bases and J by 5 bases; unmatched bases: 12. CDR3 residues: CASSQHRLGTGVETQYF. The CDR3 DNA is TGTGCCAGCAGCCAGCATCGGCTCGGGACAGGGGTCGAGACCCAGTACTTC.

The V and J genes are TRBV25-1 and TRBJ1-1; no definite D call. Per germline, CDR1 MGHDK and CDR2 SYGVNS. V was shortened by 1 base and J by 0 bases, with 6 bases between the two germline ends. The CDR3 totals 14 residues. CDR3 nucleotide sequence: TGTGCCAGCAGTGAATTCGACTTGAACACTGAAGCTTTCTTT. It translates to CASSEFDLNTEAFF.

This clonotype was recorded at least ten times. This chain connects TRBV10-3 to TRBJ1-6; no reliable D call. V lost 6 bases to trimming and J lost 5 bases, with 8 bases between them. CDR1 and CDR2 from the germline V gene are ENHRY and SYGVKD. The CDR3 runs to 13 residues. CDR3 bases: TGTGCCATCAGCCGGACGGATAATTCACCCCTCCACTTT. It yields the protein CAISRTDNSPLHF.

This clonotype was seen many times. The V and J genes are TRBV20-1 and TRBJ1-5; D unclear. The CDR3 contains 12 residues. Deletions cut 3 bases from V and 1 base from J, with 4 bases between. CDR1 and CDR2 from the germline V gene are DFQATT and SNEGSKA (reference sequence). CDR3 sequence reads: CSARKSNQPQHF. DNA for the CDR3: TGCAGTGCTAGGAAAAGCAATCAGCCCCAGCATTTT.

This clonotype was observed at least ten times. V and J are TRBV10-3 and TRBJ2-7; weak D call: TRBD2 (7 bases). The CDR3 is 15 residues long. Trimming shortened V by 5 bases and J by 7 bases, and 21 bases separated the two germline ends. Per the germline V gene, CDR1 is ENHRY and CDR2 is SYGVKD. CDR3 sequence reads: CAISTQVGGPVEQYF. CDR3 nucleotides: TGTGCCATCAGTACCCAGGTGGGGGGGCCGGTTGAGCAGTACTTC.

This clonotype has ten or more counts. The chain employs TRBV29-1 and TRBJ2-1, with D perhaps TRBD2 (5 bases). V was cut by 7 bases and J by 9 bases, with 16 bases left in between. From germline, CDR1 is SQVTM and CDR2 ANQGSEA. This CDR3 contains 12 residues. The CDR3 here is CSGLLWTGEQFF. CDR3 nucleotides: TGCAGCGGCCTTTTATGGACTGGTGAGCAGTTCTTC.

This clonotype was detected many times. The chain has TRBV19 and TRBJ1-1; tentative D call: TRBD1 (5 bases). V was cut by 8 bases and J by 1 base, with 14 bases left in between. This CDR3 has 14 amino acids. Germline lookup yields CDR1 LNHDA and CDR2 SQIVND (reference sequence). CDR3 loop: CASVIGGSNTEAFF. CDR3 DNA: TGTGCCAGTGTAATCGGGGGGTCGAACACTGAAGCTTTCTTT.

At least ten counts were recorded for this clonotype. The V gene is TRBV9, the J gene TRBJ1-3; no definite D call. The V end lost 3 bases, the J end lost 7 bases, and 5 bases lay between the germline ends. Germline lookup yields CDR1 SGDLS and CDR2 YYNGEE. The CDR3 totals 11 residues. CDR3 protein: CASSARNTIYF. The CDR3 nucleotides are TGTGCCAGCAGCGCCCGTAACACCATATATTTT.

At least ten counts were recorded for this clonotype. The J gene is TRBJ2-7, the V gene TRBV12-3 or TRBV12-4; D uncertain. The V end lost 7 bases, the J end lost 2 bases, and 12 bases lay between the germline ends. The CDR3 length is 13 residues. This chain's CDR3 is CASKAASTYEQYF. The CDR3 DNA follows: TGTGCCAGCAAAGCTGCGTCGACCTACGAGCAGTACTTC.

Many counts were recorded for this clonotype. The chain employs TRBV7-9 and TRBJ2-7; D is uncertain. CDR3 length: 11 residues. The V and J ends lost 10 bases and 5 bases respectively, with 12 bases between them. From germline, CDR1 is SEHNR and CDR2 FQNEAQ (reference sequence). CDR3 protein: CATAVGNEQYF. CDR3 bases: TGTGCCACCGCGGTAGGGAACGAGCAGTACTTC.

This clonotype was picked up many times. V is TRBV7-9 and J is TRBJ2-7, with 11 positions matching TRBD2. The CDR3 consists of 15 residues. The germline V gene encodes CDR1 SEHNR and CDR2 FQNEAQ (reference sequence). Unmatched junction bases numbered 8, after V lost 5 bases and J lost 5 bases. The DNA of the CDR3 is TGTGCCAGCAGCCCACCCTTAGCGGGGGGGCACGAGCAGTACTTC. This translates into CASSPPLAGGHEQYF.

Comments on this clonotype: This may stem from a read error, because a much larger clone lies one nucleotide away. The chain couples TRBV12-3 or TRBV12-4 to TRBJ2-1; D might be TRBD2 (6 bases). The V and J ends lost 5 bases and 8 bases respectively, with 16 bases between them. The CDR3 consists of 14 residues. CDR3 amino acids: CASSPESGYDEQFF. CDR3 sequence (DNA): TGTGCCAGCAGTCCGGAAAGCGGGTACGATGAGCAGTTCTTC.

The J gene is TRBJ1-5, the V gene TRBV7-2; possibly TRBD1 for D (6 bases). The germline gives CDR1 SGHTA, CDR2 FQGNSA. Trimming stripped 6 bases from V and 7 bases from J, with 19 bases between. The CDR3 totals 15 residues. As DNA, the CDR3 is TGTGCCAGCAGAAGTAAAAACAGGGAAGGACAGCCCCAGCATTTT. Protein sequence: CASRSKNREGQPQHF.

This clonotype was seen at least ten times. CDR3 sequence reads: CASRAGQTYEQYF. The DNA of the CDR3 is TGTGCCAGCAGGGCGGGACAGACCTACGAGCAGTACTTC. The chain carries TRBV7-9 and TRBJ2-7; possibly TRBD1 for D (7 bases). The CDR3 has 13 amino acids. Germline V gene sequence: CDR1 SEHNR, CDR2 FQNEAQ (reference sequence). V gave up 6 bases and J gave up 2 bases, with 11 bases separating them.

The table lists this clonotype with many counts. This rearrangement joins TRBV3-1 to TRBJ2-7; 9 positions agree with TRBD1. V lost 9 bases to trimming and J lost 4 bases; unmatched junction nucleotides: 13. There are 15 residues in the CDR3. Germline CDR1 LGHDT, CDR2 YNNKEL (reference sequence). The CDR3 nucleotides are TGTGCCAGTAGGGGCGGGACAGGGCGTATTTACGAGCAGTACTTC. Encoded protein: CASRGGTGRIYEQYF.

This clonotype showed up many times. This chain joins TRBV7-8 and TRBJ2-3; D is unclear. Germline CDR1 reads SGHVS; CDR2 reads FQNEAQ. The V end lost 2 bases, the J end lost 6 bases, and 24 bases lay between the germline ends. CDR3 length: 18 residues. The CDR3 is CASSLWARNSALSDTQYF. The CDR3, as DNA: TGTGCCAGCAGCTTATGGGCCCGGAACAGCGCGCTTTCCGATACGCAGTATTTT.

Details on this clonotype: One end of the junction does not line up with germline, which may come from a read error. The chain links TRBV5-6 to TRBJ2-2; 7 positions match TRBD1. The CDR3 covers 16 residues. CDR1 SGHDT and CDR2 YYEEEE come from the germline V gene. The CDR3 sequence is CAISFGTAIYTGELFF. The DNA for the CDR3 is TGTGCCATCAGCTTCGGGACAGCTATCTACACCGGGGAGCTGTTTTTT. The whole variable domain, filled in from reference TRBV5-6 and TRBJ2-2, reads DAGVTQSPTHLIKTRGQQVTLRCSPKSGHDTVSWYQQALGQGPQFIFQYYEEEERQRGNFPDRFSGHQFPNYSSELNVNALLLGDSALYLCAISFGTAIYTGELFFGEGSRLTVL.

V gene TRBV5-1 combines with J gene TRBJ2-5; D perhaps matches TRBD1 (5 bases). V was trimmed by 3 bases and J by 4 bases, leaving 16 bases between them. Germline V gene lookup returns CDR1 SGHRS and CDR2 YFSETQ. This CDR3 is 15 amino acids long. This CDR3 is CASSSDGHRAETQYF. The CDR3 coding sequence is TGCGCCAGCAGCTCAGACGGACATCGGGCAGAGACCCAGTACTTC. The full variable domain, with the rest looked up from reference TRBV5-1 and TRBJ2-5, is KAGVTQTPRYLIKTRGQQVTLSCSPISGHRSVSWYQQTPGQGLQFLFEYFSETQRNKGNFPGRFSGRQFSNSRSEMNVSTLELGDSALYLCASSSDGHRAETQYFGPGTRLLVL.

This clonotype came up many times. V usage is TRBV9 and J usage is TRBJ1-1, with D unresolved. Trimming cost V 0 bases and J 1 base, with 13 bases left between them. CDR3 length: 16 amino acids. CDR1 is SGDLS, CDR2 YYNGEE, per germline. The CDR3 DNA follows: TGTGCCAGCAGCGTAGGGAGCGTCGGCAAGAACACTGAAGCTTTCTTT. Its protein is CASSVGSVGKNTEAFF.

This clonotype has ten or more counts. V gene TRBV4-3 combines with J gene TRBJ2-7; 7 bases line up with TRBD2. The ends lost 3 bases at V and 0 bases at J; junction bases unmatched: 8. The germline V gene has CDR1 LGHNA and CDR2 YSLEER. CDR3 size: 16 residues. As DNA, the CDR3 is TGCGCCAGCAGCCACACCCGGAGCGGGGTCTCCTACGAGCAGTACTTC. It translates to CASSHTRSGVSYEQYF.

A note on this clonotype: A read error is possible here, since a much larger clone lies one base away. V gene TRBV7-2 combines with J gene TRBJ2-7; perhaps TRBD1 as D (6 bases). Germline values: CDR1 SGHTA, CDR2 FQGNSA. V lost 2 bases and J 0 bases, leaving 8 bases between the germline ends. The CDR3 loop spans 14 amino acids. Here the CDR3 DNA reads TGTGCCAGCAGCTTATGGGGGCCCTCCTACGAGCAGTACTTC. Amino acids: CASSLWGPSYEQYF. The full variable domain, its missing parts supplied by reference TRBV7-2 and TRBJ2-7, is GAGVSQSPSNKVTEKGKDVELRCDPISGHTALYWYRQSLGQGLEFLIYFQGNSAPDKSGLPSDRFSAERTGGSVSTLTIQRTQQEDSAVYLCASSLWGPSYEQYFGPGTRLTVT.